Sequencing of this T cell receptor beta chain was carried out in a study of CD8+ T cells in alopecia areata. Study-wide context: The study gave treated patients oral tofacitinib at 5 to 10 mg twice daily. Whole-study results and caveats: Higher clonality than in normal scalp was seen in lesional scalp, especially alopecia totalis/universalis. Resident alphabeta T cells of normal skin are also sequenced in scalp samples.

In the case of this clone: Its antigen is unknown.

This CDR3 has 12 residues. Germline CDR1 SQVTM, CDR2 ANQGSEA. With 4 bases removed from V and 4 bases from J, the gap between germline ends came to 7 bases. TCR sequencing used cDNA made by reverse transcription of extracted RNA. TCRdb keeps only in-frame clones here, not all; method: immunoSEQ multiplex PCR. The sample yields about 97,000 clones, 41% seen once. The specimen sequenced was CD4+ T cells sorted from blood. The sequence derives from a human donor with alopecia areata. The chain uses TRBV29-1 and TRBJ2-2; D is undetermined. The CDR3 nucleotides are TGCAGCGTTGGGGGATTCACCGGGGAGCTGTTTTTT. Amino acids: CSVGGFTGELFF.